A selection of T cell receptor beta chains follows, all from one sample in a study of glioma-infiltrating T cells after dendritic cell vaccination. Method: immunoSEQ multiplex PCR; TCRdb's copy keeps in-frame clones and lacks some. The sample carries 90,000 or so clones, 85% recorded once. The material was blood, obtained before dendritic cell vaccination. These receptors originate from a human donor with glioblastoma. Both conserved end residues are part of each CDR3. D genes are given only for firm matches. Some rows have no size entry. The others give once, few or many, or a class for an expanded clone.

CDR3aa: CASSPTSSGRPGELFF
CDR3nt: TGCGCCAGCAGCCCGACGAGTAGCGGGAGGCCCGGGGAGCTGTTTTTT
len: 16
v_gene: TRBV5-1
d_gene: TRBD2
abundance: -
j_gene: TRBJ2-2

CDR3aa: CASSQGAGRKTQYF
CDR3nt: TGCGCCAGCAGCCAAGGGGCGGGGAGGAAGACCCAGTACTTC
len: 14
v_gene: TRBV4-1
d_gene: -
abundance: -
j_gene: TRBJ2-5

CDR3aa: CASSSTGHLSGANVLTF
CDR3nt: TGTGCCAGCAGTTCGACAGGGCACCTCTCTGGGGCCAACGTCCTGACTTTC
len: 17
v_gene: TRBV7-9
d_gene: TRBD1
abundance: -
j_gene: TRBJ2-6

CDR3aa: CASSMTGGSYNEQFF
CDR3nt: TGTGCCAGTAGTATGACAGGGGGCTCCTACAATGAGCAGTTCTTC
len: 15
v_gene: TRBV19
d_gene: TRBD1
abundance: -
j_gene: TRBJ2-1

CDR3aa: CASSPGGRNSPLHF
CDR3nt: TGTGCCAGCAGCCCCGGGGGGAGGAATTCACCCCTCCACTTT
len: 14
v_gene: TRBV7-2
d_gene: -
abundance: -
j_gene: TRBJ1-6

CDR3aa: CASTNQETQYF
CDR3nt: TGTGCCAGCACCAACCAAGAGACCCAGTACTTC
len: 11
v_gene: TRBV6-5
d_gene: -
abundance: -
j_gene: TRBJ2-5

CDR3aa: CASSLPGTVNTEAFF
CDR3nt: TGTGCCAGCAGCTTACCGGGGACAGTGAACACTGAAGCTTTCTTT
len: 15
v_gene: TRBV11-2
d_gene: TRBD1
abundance: -
j_gene: TRBJ1-1

CDR3aa: CASSLDGYTEAFF
CDR3nt: TGTGCCAGCAGCTTAGACGGGTACACTGAAGCTTTCTTT
len: 13
v_gene: TRBV7-3
d_gene: -
abundance: -
j_gene: TRBJ1-1

CDR3aa: CASSSQGARRNSPLHF
CDR3nt: TGTGCCAGCTCATCACAGGGGGCGCGCCGGAATTCACCCCTCCACTTT
len: 16
v_gene: TRBV18
d_gene: TRBD1
abundance: -
j_gene: TRBJ1-6

CDR3aa: CASRSSGTGVYEQYF
CDR3nt: TGTGCCAGCCGATCTTCCGGGACAGGGGTCTACGAGCAGTACTTC
len: 15
v_gene: TRBV6-6
d_gene: TRBD1
abundance: -
j_gene: TRBJ2-7

CDR3aa: CASSGGWGQSTEAFF
CDR3nt: TGTGCCAGCAGTGGAGGTTGGGGGCAGAGCACTGAAGCTTTCTTT
len: 15
v_gene: TRBV2
d_gene: -
abundance: -
j_gene: TRBJ1-1

CDR3aa: CASSLGDEQYF
CDR3nt: TGTGCCAGCAGCTTAGGCGACGAGCAGTACTTC
len: 11
v_gene: TRBV11-2
d_gene: -
abundance: -
j_gene: TRBJ2-7

CDR3aa: CASSQDGKGRDIQYF
CDR3nt: TGCGCCAGCAGCCAAGACGGAAAAGGGAGGGACATTCAGTACTTC
len: 15
v_gene: TRBV4-1
d_gene: TRBD2
abundance: -
j_gene: TRBJ2-4

CDR3aa: CASSPPPGGETQYF
CDR3nt: TGTGCCAGCTCACCACCGCCGGGAGGGGAGACCCAGTACTTC
len: 14
v_gene: TRBV18
d_gene: TRBD2
abundance: once
j_gene: TRBJ2-5

CDR3aa: CASSLALEGYNEQFF
CDR3nt: TGCGCCAGCAGCTTGGCCTTAGAGGGTTACAATGAGCAGTTCTTC
len: 15
v_gene: TRBV5-1
d_gene: -
abundance: -
j_gene: TRBJ2-1

CDR3aa: CASSLRRVAYNEQFF
CDR3nt: TGTGCCAGCAGCTTAAGGAGGGTTGCCTACAATGAGCAGTTCTTC
len: 15
v_gene: TRBV7-2
d_gene: -
abundance: -
j_gene: TRBJ2-1

CDR3aa: CASSTTSGGNSYEQYF
CDR3nt: TGTGCCAGCAGTACGACGAGCGGAGGAAACTCCTACGAGCAGTACTTC
len: 16
v_gene: TRBV11-2
d_gene: -
abundance: -
j_gene: TRBJ2-7

CDR3aa: CASSVGLREGRTDTQYF
CDR3nt: TGTGCCAGCAGCGTAGGTCTGCGGGAGGGCCGAACAGATACGCAGTATTTT
len: 17
v_gene: TRBV9
d_gene: TRBD2
abundance: -
j_gene: TRBJ2-3

CDR3aa: CASSFSGTGYSPLHF
CDR3nt: TGTGCCAGCAGCTTCTCCGGGACAGGGTATTCACCCCTCCACTTT
len: 15
v_gene: TRBV7-9
d_gene: TRBD1
abundance: -
j_gene: TRBJ1-6

CDR3aa: CASSSSRAGYTF
CDR3nt: TGTGCCAGCAGCTCGTCGCGGGCTGGCTACACCTTC
len: 12
v_gene: TRBV11-2
d_gene: -
abundance: -
j_gene: TRBJ1-2

CDR3aa: CASSLGAGGSYNEQFF
CDR3nt: TGCGCCAGCAGCTTGGGGGCGGGGGGGTCCTACAATGAGCAGTTCTTC
len: 16
v_gene: TRBV5-1
d_gene: TRBD2
abundance: -
j_gene: TRBJ2-1

CDR3aa: CASSFTLAGNDNEQFF
CDR3nt: TGTGCCAGCAGCTTCACGCTAGCGGGGAATGACAATGAGCAGTTCTTC
len: 16
v_gene: TRBV7-6
d_gene: TRBD2
abundance: -
j_gene: TRBJ2-1

CDR3aa: CASSYGRGLFYEQYF
CDR3nt: TGTGCCAGCAGTTACGGCAGGGGTTTGTTCTACGAGCAGTACTTC
len: 15
v_gene: TRBV6-5
d_gene: -
abundance: -
j_gene: TRBJ2-7

CDR3aa: CASSRRDREYEQYF
CDR3nt: TGTGCCAGCAGCAGGCGGGACAGGGAATACGAGCAGTACTTC
len: 14
v_gene: TRBV11-3
d_gene: TRBD1
abundance: -
j_gene: TRBJ2-7

CDR3aa: CASSGYREDGNTIYF
CDR3nt: TGTGCCAGCAGCGGATACAGGGAAGACGGAAACACCATATATTTT
len: 15
v_gene: TRBV7-8
d_gene: -
abundance: -
j_gene: TRBJ1-3

CDR3aa: CASSPEGSHLSNQPQHF
CDR3nt: TGTGCCAGCAGCCCTGAGGGTAGCCACCTTAGCAATCAGCCCCAGCATTTT
len: 17
v_gene: TRBV4-2
d_gene: -
abundance: -
j_gene: TRBJ1-5

CDR3aa: CAWSDILEAFF
CDR3nt: TGTGCCTGGTCGGACATTCTTGAGGCTTTCTTT
len: 11
v_gene: TRBV30
d_gene: -
abundance: -
j_gene: TRBJ1-1

CDR3aa: CASRRIRDWNEKLFF
CDR3nt: TGTGCCAGCAGAAGGATCCGGGACTGGAATGAAAAACTGTTTTTT
len: 15
v_gene: TRBV2
d_gene: -
abundance: -
j_gene: TRBJ1-4

CDR3aa: CASSQPQGGNEQFF
CDR3nt: TGTGCCAGCAGTCAACCACAGGGTGGGAATGAGCAGTTCTTC
len: 14
v_gene: TRBV6-5
d_gene: -
abundance: -
j_gene: TRBJ2-1

CDR3aa: CASSGEAVGGRNEQFF
CDR3nt: TGCGCCAGCAGCGGGGAAGCCGTCGGCGGGAGGAATGAGCAGTTCTTC
len: 16
v_gene: TRBV4-3
d_gene: TRBD2
abundance: -
j_gene: TRBJ2-1

CDR3aa: CASSSTESWEAFF
CDR3nt: TGCGCCAGCAGCTCAACAGAATCCTGGGAAGCTTTCTTT
len: 13
v_gene: TRBV5-1
d_gene: -
abundance: few
j_gene: TRBJ1-1

CDR3aa: CAWSAGLAGGPQETQYF
CDR3nt: TGTGCCTGGAGTGCCGGACTAGCGGGAGGGCCCCAAGAGACCCAGTACTTC
len: 17
v_gene: TRBV30
d_gene: TRBD2
abundance: -
j_gene: TRBJ2-5

CDR3aa: CASSEEVVGNTIYF
CDR3nt: TGCGCCAGCAGCGAAGAGGTCGTTGGGAACACCATATATTTT
len: 14
v_gene: TRBV5-1
d_gene: -
abundance: -
j_gene: TRBJ1-3

CDR3aa: CASSPRDRWPGDYNEQFF
CDR3nt: TGCGCCAGCAGCCCCAGGGATCGGTGGCCTGGCGATTACAATGAGCAGTTCTTC
len: 18
v_gene: TRBV4-1
d_gene: -
abundance: -
j_gene: TRBJ2-1

CDR3aa: CATSTTGTGDEKLFF
CDR3nt: TGTGCCACCAGCACCACCGGGACAGGGGATGAAAAACTGTTTTTT
len: 15
v_gene: TRBV15
d_gene: TRBD1
abundance: -
j_gene: TRBJ1-4

CDR3aa: CASSSPWREAGYEQYF
CDR3nt: TGTGCCAGCAGCTCCCCCTGGCGGGAAGCAGGCTACGAGCAGTACTTC
len: 16
v_gene: TRBV7-9
d_gene: -
abundance: -
j_gene: TRBJ2-7

CDR3aa: CASSLVASSYEQYF
CDR3nt: TGTGCCAGCAGCTTAGTTGCCAGCTCCTACGAGCAGTACTTC
len: 14
v_gene: TRBV7-8
d_gene: -
abundance: -
j_gene: TRBJ2-7

CDR3aa: CASGQGYEQYF
CDR3nt: TGTGCCAGCGGGCAGGGGTACGAGCAGTACTTC
len: 11
v_gene: TRBV6-5
d_gene: -
abundance: -
j_gene: TRBJ2-7

CDR3aa: CASSQDLQGLHGYTF
CDR3nt: TGCGCCAGCAGCCAAGACCTTCAGGGCTTGCATGGCTACACCTTC
len: 15
v_gene: TRBV4-3
d_gene: -
abundance: -
j_gene: TRBJ1-2

CDR3aa: CASSSDRGSGNTIYF
CDR3nt: TGTGCCAGCAGCTCAGACAGGGGATCGGGAAACACCATATATTTT
len: 15
v_gene: TRBV9
d_gene: TRBD1
abundance: -
j_gene: TRBJ1-3

CDR3aa: CASSSVSSGGYTF
CDR3nt: TGTGCCAGCAGCTCCGTCTCTAGCGGAGGCTACACCTTC
len: 13
v_gene: TRBV11-3
d_gene: -
abundance: once
j_gene: TRBJ1-2

CDR3aa: CASRPRPSGPPEQFF
CDR3nt: TGTGCCAGCAGACCTCGGCCTAGCGGCCCCCCGGAGCAGTTCTTC
len: 15
v_gene: TRBV6-5
d_gene: TRBD2
abundance: -
j_gene: TRBJ2-1

CDR3aa: CASSGGQGPQETQYF
CDR3nt: TGTGCCAGCAGCGGCGGACAGGGGCCTCAAGAGACCCAGTACTTC
len: 15
v_gene: TRBV9
d_gene: TRBD1
abundance: -
j_gene: TRBJ2-5

CDR3aa: CASSQEGGLTNEKLFF
CDR3nt: TGCGCCAGCAGCCAAGAAGGCGGGCTCACTAATGAAAAACTGTTTTTT
len: 16
v_gene: TRBV4-1
d_gene: -
abundance: -
j_gene: TRBJ1-4

CDR3aa: CSVESGFQETQYF
CDR3nt: TGCAGCGTTGAGAGCGGATTCCAAGAGACCCAGTACTTC
len: 13
v_gene: TRBV29-1
d_gene: -
abundance: -
j_gene: TRBJ2-5

CDR3aa: CASSLIAGGSTDTQYF
CDR3nt: TGTGCCAGCAGCTTAATCGCGGGAGGGAGCACAGATACGCAGTATTTT
len: 16
v_gene: TRBV7-6
d_gene: TRBD2
abundance: -
j_gene: TRBJ2-3

CDR3aa: CAGSRTVRDTQYF
CDR3nt: TGTGCCGGAAGTAGGACAGTCAGAGATACGCAGTATTTT
len: 13
v_gene: TRBV9
d_gene: -
abundance: -
j_gene: TRBJ2-3

CDR3aa: CASSLVDSKETQYF
CDR3nt: TGTGCCAGCAGCTTAGTAGATAGTAAAGAGACCCAGTACTTC
len: 14
v_gene: TRBV7-9
d_gene: -
abundance: -
j_gene: TRBJ2-5

CDR3aa: CASSLSGGDNYGYTF
CDR3nt: TGCGCCAGCAGCTTGTCAGGGGGCGATAACTATGGCTACACCTTC
len: 15
v_gene: TRBV5-1
d_gene: TRBD1
abundance: -
j_gene: TRBJ1-2

CDR3aa: CAATSARASSYNEQFF
CDR3nt: TGTGCCGCAACTAGCGCCCGCGCTAGCTCCTACAATGAGCAGTTCTTC
len: 16
v_gene: TRBV10-3
d_gene: TRBD2
abundance: -
j_gene: TRBJ2-1

CDR3aa: CASSYSTDYYEQYF
CDR3nt: TGTGCCAGCAGTTACTCGACTGACTACTACGAGCAGTACTTC
len: 14
v_gene: TRBV6-5
d_gene: -
abundance: few
j_gene: TRBJ2-7

CDR3aa: CASSYRAPGTGKNGGNQPQHF
CDR3nt: TGTGCCAGCAGTTACCGCGCCCCCGGGACAGGGAAGAATGGCGGCAATCAGCCCCAGCATTTT
len: 21
v_gene: TRBV27
d_gene: TRBD1
abundance: -
j_gene: TRBJ1-5

CDR3aa: CASSSLFLNYGYTF
CDR3nt: TGTGCCAGCAGCTCTTTATTTCTAAACTATGGCTACACCTTC
len: 14
v_gene: TRBV5-6
d_gene: -
abundance: -
j_gene: TRBJ1-2

CDR3aa: CASRLAGERYEQYF
CDR3nt: TGTGCCAGTCGCCTAGCGGGAGAGCGCTACGAGCAGTACTTC
len: 14
v_gene: TRBV19
d_gene: TRBD2
abundance: -
j_gene: TRBJ2-7

CDR3aa: CASSHPDGLGDSNQPQHF
CDR3nt: TGCGCCAGCAGTCATCCTGACGGGTTAGGGGATAGCAATCAGCCCCAGCATTTT
len: 18
v_gene: TRBV23-1
d_gene: -
abundance: -
j_gene: TRBJ1-5